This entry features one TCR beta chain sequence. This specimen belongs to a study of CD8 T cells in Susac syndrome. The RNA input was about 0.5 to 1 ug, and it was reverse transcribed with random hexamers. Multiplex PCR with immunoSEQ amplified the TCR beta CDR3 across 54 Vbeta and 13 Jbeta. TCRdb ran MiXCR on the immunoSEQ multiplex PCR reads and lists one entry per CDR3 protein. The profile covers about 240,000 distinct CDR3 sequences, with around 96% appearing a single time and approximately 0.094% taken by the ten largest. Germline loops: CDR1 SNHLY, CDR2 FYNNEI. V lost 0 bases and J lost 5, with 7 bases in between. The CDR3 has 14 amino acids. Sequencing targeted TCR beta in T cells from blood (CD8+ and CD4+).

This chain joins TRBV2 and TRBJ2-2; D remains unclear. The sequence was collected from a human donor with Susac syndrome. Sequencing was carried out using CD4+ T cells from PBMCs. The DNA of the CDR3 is TGTGCCAGCAGTGAAGCGCCCAGTACCGGGGAGCTGTTTTTT. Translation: CASSEAPSTGELFF.